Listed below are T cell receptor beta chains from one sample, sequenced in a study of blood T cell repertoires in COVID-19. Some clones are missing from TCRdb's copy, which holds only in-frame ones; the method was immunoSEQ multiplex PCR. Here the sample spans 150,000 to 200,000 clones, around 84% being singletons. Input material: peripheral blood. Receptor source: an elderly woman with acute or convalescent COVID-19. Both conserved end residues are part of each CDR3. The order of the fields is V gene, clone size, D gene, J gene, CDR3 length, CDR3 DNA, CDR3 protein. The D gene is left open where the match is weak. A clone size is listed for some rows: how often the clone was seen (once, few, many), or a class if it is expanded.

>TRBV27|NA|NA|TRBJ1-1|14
TGTGCCAGCAGTTTAGCAAGCCTGAACACTGAAGCTTTCTTT
CASSLASLNTEAFF
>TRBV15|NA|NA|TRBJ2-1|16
TGTGCCACCAGCGGCCCCTTGGTAAGGGGCAATGATGAGCAGTTCTTC
CATSGPLVRGNDEQFF
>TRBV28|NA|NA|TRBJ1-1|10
TGTGCCACTCTGAACACTGAAGCTTTCTTT
CATLNTEAFF
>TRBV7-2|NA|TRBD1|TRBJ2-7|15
TGTGCCAGCAGCTTAGAGTGGGACAGGAGCTACGAGCAGTACTTC
CASSLEWDRSYEQYF
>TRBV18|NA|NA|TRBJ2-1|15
TGTGCCAGCTCACCCCGGGACAAGACATACAATGAGCAGTTCTTC
CASSPRDKTYNEQFF
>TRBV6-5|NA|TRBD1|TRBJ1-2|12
TGTGCCAGCAGACACAGGGGGCTCGGCTACACCTTC
CASRHRGLGYTF
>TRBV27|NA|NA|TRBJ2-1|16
TGTGCCAGCACCTTGAGGGGGGGGATCTCCTACAATGAGCAGTTCTTC
CASTLRGGISYNEQFF
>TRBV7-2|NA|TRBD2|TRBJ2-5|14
TGTGCCAGCAGCTTAGTAAGGTCGGGGGGGCCCCAGTACTTC
CASSLVRSGGPQYF
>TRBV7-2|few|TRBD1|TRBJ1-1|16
TGTGCCAGCAGCTTAGGGGGCACAGGGGGGAACACTGAAGCTTTCTTT
CASSLGGTGGNTEAFF
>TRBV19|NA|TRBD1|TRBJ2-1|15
TGTGCCAGTAATCCGACAGGGAGCTCCTACAATGAGCAGTTCTTC
CASNPTGSSYNEQFF
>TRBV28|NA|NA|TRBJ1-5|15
TGTGCCAGCAGTTTCGGTCGGAGGGTTAATCAGCCCCAGCATTTT
CASSFGRRVNQPQHF
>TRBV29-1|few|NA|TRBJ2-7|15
TGCAGCGTCCCTCCTGTGACAGGATTCTCCTACGAGCAGTACTTC
CSVPPVTGFSYEQYF
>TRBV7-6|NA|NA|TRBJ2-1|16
TGTGCCAGCAGCTTAGCCGCGGACAGCTCCTACAATGAGCAGTTCTTC
CASSLAADSSYNEQFF
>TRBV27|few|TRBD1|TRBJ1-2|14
TGTGCCAGCAGTGGCACAGGGGGCGACTATGGCTACACCTTC
CASSGTGGDYGYTF
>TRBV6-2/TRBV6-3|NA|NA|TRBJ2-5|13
TGTGCCAGCAGTTTGGGATCAGCGGGGACCCAGTACTTC
CASSLGSAGTQYF
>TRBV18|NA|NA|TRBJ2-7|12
TGTGCCAGCTCAGGGCAGACCTACGAGCAGTACTTC
CASSGQTYEQYF
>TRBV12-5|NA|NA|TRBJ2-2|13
TGTGCTAGTGGTTTGACTAACACCGGGGAGCTGTTTTTT
CASGLTNTGELFF
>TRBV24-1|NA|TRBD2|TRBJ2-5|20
TGTGCCACCAGTGACCCCCGACTAGCGGGAGGCGGAAGACCCCAAGAGACCCAGTACTTC
CATSDPRLAGGGRPQETQYF
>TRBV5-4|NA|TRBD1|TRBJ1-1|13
TGTGCCAGCAGCGTGGGACAGGTGTCTGAAGCTTTCTTT
CASSVGQVSEAFF
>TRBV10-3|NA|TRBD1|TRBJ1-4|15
TGTGCCATCAGTGAAGCTGGGACAGGTACACATAAACTGTTTTTT
CAISEAGTGTHKLFF
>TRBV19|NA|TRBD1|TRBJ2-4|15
TGTGCCAGTACTCCGACAGGGGGAGCCAAAAACATTCAGTACTTC
CASTPTGGAKNIQYF
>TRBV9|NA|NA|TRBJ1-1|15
TGTGCCAGCAGCGTTTTGGGACAAGCGAACACTGAAGCTTTCTTT
CASSVLGQANTEAFF
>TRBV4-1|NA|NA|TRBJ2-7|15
TGCGCCAGCAGCCAAGATTCAGACACAGCCCTCGAGCAGTACTTC
CASSQDSDTALEQYF
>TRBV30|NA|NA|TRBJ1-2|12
TGTGCCTTGAGAGAGTCTAACTATGGCTACACCTTC
CALRESNYGYTF
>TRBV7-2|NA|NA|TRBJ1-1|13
TGTGCCAGCAGCTTAGGTGCAGGGACTGAAGCTTTCTTT
CASSLGAGTEAFF
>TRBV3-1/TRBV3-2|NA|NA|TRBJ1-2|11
TGTGCCAGCAGCCAATTAGAGGGCTACACCTTC
CASSQLEGYTF
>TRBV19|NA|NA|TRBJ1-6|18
TGTGCCAGTAGTATCCAACTTGTTGTGGCAGGGGAGAATTCACCCCTCCACTTT
CASSIQLVVAGENSPLHF
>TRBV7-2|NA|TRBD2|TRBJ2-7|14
TGTGCCAGCAGCTCCGGGACTACCCCCTACGAGCAGTACTTC
CASSSGTTPYEQYF
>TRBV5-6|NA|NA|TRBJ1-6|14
TGTGCCAGCAGCTATCGGAGCTATAATTCACCCCTCCACTTT
CASSYRSYNSPLHF
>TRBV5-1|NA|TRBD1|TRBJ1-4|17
TGCGCCAGCAGCTCCGGCGGGACAGGCCTTTCTAATGAAAAACTGTTTTTT
CASSSGGTGLSNEKLFF
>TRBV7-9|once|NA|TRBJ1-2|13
TGTGCCAGCAGCTTTGGAGGAAGTCATGGCTACACCTTC
CASSFGGSHGYTF
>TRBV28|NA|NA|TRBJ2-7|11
TGTGCCAGCAGTTTCAGATACGAGCAGTACTTC
CASSFRYEQYF
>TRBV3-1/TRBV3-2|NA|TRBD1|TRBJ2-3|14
TGTGCCAGCAGCCACCGACAGGGGTTCGATACGCAGTATTTT
CASSHRQGFDTQYF
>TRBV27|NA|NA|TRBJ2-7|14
TGTGCCAGCAGTCCACAGGGTTTTCCGTACGAGCAGTACTTC
CASSPQGFPYEQYF
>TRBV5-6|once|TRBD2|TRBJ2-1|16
TGTGCCAGCAGCTTGGAGGGACTAGCTGGATACAATGAGCAGTTCTTC
CASSLEGLAGYNEQFF
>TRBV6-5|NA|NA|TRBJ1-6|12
TGTGCCAGCAGCCGGGGGGATTCACCCCTCCACTTT
CASSRGDSPLHF
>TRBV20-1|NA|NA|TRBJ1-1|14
TGCAGTGCTAGTGCCGGGACACCGAACACTGAAGCTTTCTTT
CSASAGTPNTEAFF
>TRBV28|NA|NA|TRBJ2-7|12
TGTGCCAGCAGTTTATTCGCCTACGAGCAGTACTTC
CASSLFAYEQYF
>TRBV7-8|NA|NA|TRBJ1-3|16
TGTGCCAGCAGCGAACGGGGGGCGAGCCCTGGAAACACCATATATTTT
CASSERGASPGNTIYF
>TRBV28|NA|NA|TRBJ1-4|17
TGTGCCAGCAGTTTAAGGGGCAGGATGGCGAATAATGAAAAACTGTTTTTT
CASSLRGRMANNEKLFF